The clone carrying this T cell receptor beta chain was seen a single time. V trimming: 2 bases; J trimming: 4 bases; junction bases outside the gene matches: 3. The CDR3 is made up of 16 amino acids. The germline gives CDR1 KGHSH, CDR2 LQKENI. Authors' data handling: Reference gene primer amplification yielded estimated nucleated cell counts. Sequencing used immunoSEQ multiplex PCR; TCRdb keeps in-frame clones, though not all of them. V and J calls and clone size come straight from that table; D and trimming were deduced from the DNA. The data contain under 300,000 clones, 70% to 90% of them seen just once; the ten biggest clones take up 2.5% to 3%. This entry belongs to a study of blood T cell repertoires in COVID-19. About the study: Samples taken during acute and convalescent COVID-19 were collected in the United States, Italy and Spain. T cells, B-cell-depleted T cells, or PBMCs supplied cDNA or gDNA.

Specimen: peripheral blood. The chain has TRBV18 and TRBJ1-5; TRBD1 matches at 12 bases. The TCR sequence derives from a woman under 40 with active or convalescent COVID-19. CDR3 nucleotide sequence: TGTGCCAGCTCACCAGGGACAGGGGGCCCTAATCAGCCCCAGCATTTT. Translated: CASSPGTGGPNQPQHF.